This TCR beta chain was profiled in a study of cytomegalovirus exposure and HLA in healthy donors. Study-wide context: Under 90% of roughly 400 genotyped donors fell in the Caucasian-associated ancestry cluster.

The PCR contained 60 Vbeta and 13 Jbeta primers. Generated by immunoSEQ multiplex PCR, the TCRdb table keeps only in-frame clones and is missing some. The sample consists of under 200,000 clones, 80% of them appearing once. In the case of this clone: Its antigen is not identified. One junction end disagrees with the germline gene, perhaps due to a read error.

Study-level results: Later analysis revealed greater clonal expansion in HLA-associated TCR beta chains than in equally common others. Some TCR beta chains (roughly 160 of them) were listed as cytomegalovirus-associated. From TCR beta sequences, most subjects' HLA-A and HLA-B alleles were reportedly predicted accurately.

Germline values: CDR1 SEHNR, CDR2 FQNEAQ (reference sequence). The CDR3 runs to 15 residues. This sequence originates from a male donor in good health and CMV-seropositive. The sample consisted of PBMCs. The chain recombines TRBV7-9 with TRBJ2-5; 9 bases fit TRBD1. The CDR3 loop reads CSSSLTGGIQETQYF. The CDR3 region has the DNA TGTTCCAGCAGCTTGACAGGGGGGATCCAAGAGACCCAGTACTTC. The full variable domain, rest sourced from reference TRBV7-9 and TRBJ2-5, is DTGVSQNPRHKITKRGQNVTFRCDPISEHNRLYWYRQTLGQGPEFLTYFQNEAQLEKSRLLSDRFSAERPKGSFSTLEIQRTEQGDSAMYLCSSSLTGGIQETQYFGPGTRLLVL.